The following is a T cell receptor beta chain sequence with its context. Its cognate antigen has yet to be identified. Qualities for individual bases were not recorded, and no much larger clone is one base off. The sample belongs to a study of blood T cells in healthy people across ages (dated by TCRdb to the mid-2010s). For the study in its entirety: In model experiments, template switching captured about one uniquely barcoded TCR beta cDNA molecule for every two T cells. To avoid experimental bias, donors of different ages were distributed randomly across sequencing lanes. Age-related changes in TCR beta repertoire diversity were measured in the study by deep sequencing normalized with unique cDNA molecular identifiers. The study analyzed two additional independent replicas of 1 million unique cDNA reads from the same blood draw for two donors, one aged 18 to 29 and one aged 80 or older. Four age groups were formed from the donors: young (average 16 years), middle-aged (around 37), aged (62) and long-lived (82).

The library was obtained by 5' RACE. This sample was sequenced with an Illumina HiSeq 2500. The second PCR ran for about 6 to 12 cycles and used a J-beta primer mix along with a sample-barcoded 5' primer. A unique molecular identifier was introduced onto each TCR beta cDNA molecule by a template-switch 5' adaptor carrying 12 random nucleotides. Each sample yielded at least 2.5 million CDR3-containing paired-end reads. All of the RNA was converted into first-strand cDNA using the Mint cDNA synthesis kit, with a TRBC-specific oligonucleotide serving as the primer. All cDNA was treated with uracil-DNA glycosylase and then went through a first 18-cycle PCR with the universal primers M1SS and BC2_uni_R. The original methods were these. Normalization of each sample was performed by random selection of 1 million high-quality reads, each carrying a distinct molecular identifier. Instead of being binned into consensus sequences, reads with shared molecular identifiers were discarded. MiTCR, run with a Q25 quality threshold and the strictest error-elimination algorithm, handled CDR3 identification, clonotype clustering and error correction. A nonparametric unseen species model using Euler transformation provided a lower-bound estimate of total TCR beta diversity. TCRdb trimmed the raw reads at Q25, called clones with MiXCR and kept productive beta chains. Every distinct CDR3 protein forms one entry, paired with its most common genes and DNA. In this record, the V and J calls reflect TCRdb's handling and not the investigators' own analysis. The sample table holds about 580,000 distinct CDR3 sequences, of which 40% to 50% were seen once. Just under 25% of the sample is taken by the ten largest.

Systemically healthy Caucasian individuals from Russia, 35 to 50 in total and aged about 6 to 100 years, were included as donors. Each donor gave roughly 9.5 milliliters of peripheral blood, collected into EDTA-treated Vacutainer tubes. PBMCs were isolated by Ficoll-Paque density-gradient centrifugation, with at least 6 million obtained per sample. Total RNA, at least 6 micrograms per sample, was extracted from PBMCs with Trizol reagent. Naive CD45RAhigh/CD27high T cell percentages were measured by flow cytometry on a PBMC aliquot from every donor. Trimming takes 6 bases from V and 4 bases from J, and the germline ends sit 7 bases apart. Measured from the cysteine to the phenylalanine, the CDR3 is 12 residues long. The kept DNA is CDR3 alone, 36 bases in frame from the first base. CDR1 is given as DFQATT and CDR2 as SNEGSKA, both from the germline V gene (reference sequence). Results and caveats for the whole study, not just this receptor: As age increased, observed TCR beta diversity per million T cells dropped in a roughly linear way, and a significant reduction was already evident by age 40. Total diversity estimates from one million sequenced T cells were considered lower bounds and underestimates. Because the CMV infection status of the donors was unknown, age-related changes in expanded clonotypes may potentially have been confounded. Since profiling was done on bulk unsorted PBMCs, naive and antigen-experienced compartments could not be conclusively compared. There was a strong correlation between observed TCR beta diversity and the percentage of naive T cells measured by flow cytometry. Compared with the aged group, more naive CD4+ T cells, fewer expanded clones and increased TCR diversity were shown by the long-lived group, suggesting age selection.

This TCR was recovered from a man older than 75 in good health. The receptor chain draws on TRBV20-1 and TRBJ2-6, with the D gene too uncertain to name. The sequenced material came from blood. In nucleotide form, the sequence is TGCAGTGCCGTCCCCGGGGCCAACGTCCTGACTTTC. It specifies CSAVPGANVLTF.